This T cell receptor beta chain was profiled in a study of shared clonotypes between healthy human individuals. Findings and limits, study-wide: An effect of sequencing depth on clonotype sharing among donors was expected. Non-shared clonotypes had lower generation probabilities than clonotypes shared by all four sorted-subset donors.

CDR3 length: 14 residues. V lost 6 bases to trimming and J lost 6 bases, with 12 bases between them. CDR1 and CDR2 from the germline V gene are MNHEY and SVGAGI. Both subsets, CD45RA+ naive and CD45RA-negative memory, were split from the CD4+ cells. Clones were sequenced by immunoSEQ multiplex PCR, and TCRdb holds only the in-frame ones, with some missing. The profile shows more than 2,000,000 clones, 85% to 95% of them singletons. Of note for this clone: What it binds is unknown.

Sequences were obtained from naive CD4+ T cells sorted from blood. Subset: CD45RA+ positively selected. V and J are TRBV6-5 and TRBJ1-6; D is unclear. The sequence came from a man younger than 35 in good health. This CDR3 is CASSSSRSNSPLHF. The CDR3 nucleotides read TGTGCCAGCAGCTCGTCGCGGAGTAATTCACCCCTCCACTTT.